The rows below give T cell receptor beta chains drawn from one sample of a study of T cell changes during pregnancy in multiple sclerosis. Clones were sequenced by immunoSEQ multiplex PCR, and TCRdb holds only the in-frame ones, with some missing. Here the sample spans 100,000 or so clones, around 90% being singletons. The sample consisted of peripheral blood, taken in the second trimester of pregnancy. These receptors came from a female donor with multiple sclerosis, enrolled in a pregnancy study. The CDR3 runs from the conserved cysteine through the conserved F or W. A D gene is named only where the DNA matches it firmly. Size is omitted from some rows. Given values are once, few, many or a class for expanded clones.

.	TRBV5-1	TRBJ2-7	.	CASSLGQVTYEQYF	TGCGCCAGCAGCTTGGGACAGGTTACCTACGAGCAGTACTTC
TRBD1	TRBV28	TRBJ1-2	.	CASRRRDRESLGYTF	TGTGCCAGCAGGAGACGGGACAGGGAGTCTTTGGGCTACACCTTC
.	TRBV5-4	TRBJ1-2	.	CASSLVGRYGYTF	TGTGCCAGCAGCTTGGTAGGGAGGTATGGCTACACCTTC
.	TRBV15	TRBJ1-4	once	CATSSGEGGVEKLFF	TGTGCCACCAGCAGTGGCGAAGGGGGAGTAGAAAAACTGTTTTTT
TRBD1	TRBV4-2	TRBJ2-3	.	CASSPDGQGPTDTQYF	TGTGCCAGCAGCCCGGACGGACAGGGGCCCACAGATACGCAGTATTTT
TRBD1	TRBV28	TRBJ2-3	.	CASSSGSDRFF	TGTGCCAGCAGTTCAGGTTCGGACAGGTTTTTT
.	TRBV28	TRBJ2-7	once	CASSFGDRSYEQYF	TGTGCCAGCAGTTTTGGTGACAGGAGCTACGAGCAGTACTTC
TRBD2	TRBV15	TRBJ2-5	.	CATSPPSGTSGQETQYF	TGTGCCACCAGCCCACCATCTGGGACTAGCGGACAAGAGACCCAGTACTTC
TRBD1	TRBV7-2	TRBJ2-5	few	CASSLEGARETQYF	TGTGCCAGCAGCTTAGAGGGGGCCCGGGAGACCCAGTACTTC
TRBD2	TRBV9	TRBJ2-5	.	CASSVQGLAGQETQYF	TGTGCCAGCAGCGTTCAGGGACTAGCGGGACAAGAGACCCAGTACTTC
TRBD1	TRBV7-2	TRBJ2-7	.	CASSLADRGTYEQYF	TGTGCCAGCAGCTTGGCGGACAGGGGAACATACGAGCAGTACTTC
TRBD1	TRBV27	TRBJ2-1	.	CASSLNGGQGGRFF	TGTGCCAGCAGTTTAAATGGGGGACAGGGAGGACGGTTCTTC
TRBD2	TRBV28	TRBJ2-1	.	CASSVLAGVREQFF	TGTGCCAGCAGTGTGCTAGCGGGAGTCCGTGAGCAGTTCTTC
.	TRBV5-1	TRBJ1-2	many	CASSPGQGYGYTF	TGCGCCAGCAGCCCGGGACAAGGCTATGGCTACACCTTC
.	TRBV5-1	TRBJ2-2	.	CASSLISDTGELFF	TGCGCCAGCAGCCTAATTAGTGACACCGGGGAGCTGTTTTTT
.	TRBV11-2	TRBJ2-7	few	CASSLVQGKGEQYF	TGTGCCAGCAGCTTAGTACAGGGAAAAGGCGAGCAGTACTTC
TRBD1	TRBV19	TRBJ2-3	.	CASSPWTGRRADTQYF	TGTGCCAGTAGTCCGTGGACAGGTCGGAGAGCAGATACGCAGTATTTT
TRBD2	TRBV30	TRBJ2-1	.	CAWTKRDEQFF	TGTGCCTGGACCAAGCGGGACGAGCAGTTCTTC
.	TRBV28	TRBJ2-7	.	CASSFVRYEQYF	TGTGCCAGCAGTTTCGTCCGTTACGAGCAGTACTTC
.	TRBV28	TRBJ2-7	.	CASSLPETNYEQYF	TGTGCCAGCAGTTTACCCGAGACTAATTACGAGCAGTACTTC
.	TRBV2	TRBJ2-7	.	CASRTHPRVGDEQYF	TGTGCCAGCCGTACCCATCCCAGGGTAGGCGACGAGCAGTACTTC
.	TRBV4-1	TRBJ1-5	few	CASSQGADSNQPQHF	TGCGCCAGCAGCCAAGGTGCGGATAGCAATCAGCCCCAGCATTTT
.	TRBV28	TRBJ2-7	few	CASSFARVNEQYF	TGTGCCAGCAGTTTCGCCAGGGTGAACGAGCAGTACTTC
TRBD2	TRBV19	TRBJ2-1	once	CASALAGVLAEQFF	TGTGCCAGCGCCTTAGCGGGAGTACTAGCTGAGCAGTTCTTC
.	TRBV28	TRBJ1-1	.	CASSLLSEAFF	TGTGCCAGCAGTTTACTCTCTGAAGCTTTCTTT
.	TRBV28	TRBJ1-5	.	CASSPAFRDGNQPQHF	TGTGCCAGCAGTCCCGCATTCCGGGATGGCAATCAGCCCCAGCATTTT
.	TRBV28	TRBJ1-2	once	CASSGAPRYGYTF	TGTGCCAGCAGTGGGGCGCCCCGCTATGGCTACACCTTC
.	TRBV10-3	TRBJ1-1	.	CAAAQNTEAFF	TGTGCCGCAGCGCAGAACACTGAAGCTTTCTTT
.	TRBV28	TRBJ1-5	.	CASSFTRSFMGDSNQPQHF	TGTGCCAGCAGTTTTACGCGGTCATTTATGGGTGATAGCAATCAGCCCCAGCATTTT
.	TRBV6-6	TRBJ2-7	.	CASNYRYEQYF	TGTGCCAGCAATTACCGGTACGAGCAGTACTTC
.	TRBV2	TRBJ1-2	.	CASKTDSGVPNYGYTF	TGTGCCAGCAAGACTGACTCAGGGGTCCCTAACTATGGCTACACCTTC
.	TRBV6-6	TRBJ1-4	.	CASSYRRGTNEKLFF	TGTGCCAGCAGTTACCGCAGGGGCACTAATGAAAAACTGTTTTTT
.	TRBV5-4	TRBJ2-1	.	CASSLAGVNNEQFF	TGTGCCAGCAGCTTGGCTGGAGTGAACAATGAGCAGTTCTTC
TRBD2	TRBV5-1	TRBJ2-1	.	CASSLDQAGYNEQFF	TGCGCCAGCAGCTTGGATCAAGCGGGATACAATGAGCAGTTCTTC
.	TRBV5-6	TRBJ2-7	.	CASSYDLVNEQYF	TGTGCCAGCAGCTATGACTTGGTGAACGAGCAGTACTTC
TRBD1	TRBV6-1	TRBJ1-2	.	CASSESPFTGDGYTF	TGTGCCAGCAGTGAATCCCCCTTTACAGGGGACGGCTACACCTTC
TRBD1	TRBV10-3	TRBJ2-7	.	CAISDTGDYEQYF	TGTGCCATCAGTGATACAGGGGATTACGAGCAGTACTTC
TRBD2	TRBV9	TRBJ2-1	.	CASSVGAQGLAGYNEQFF	TGTGCCAGCAGCGTAGGTGCTCAGGGGCTAGCGGGGTACAATGAGCAGTTCTTC
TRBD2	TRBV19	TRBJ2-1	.	CASSPPGGGYEQFF	TGTGCCAGCTCTCCTCCGGGAGGGGGTTATGAGCAGTTCTTC
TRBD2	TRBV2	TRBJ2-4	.	CASSEASTGTSGRGYF	TGTGCCAGCAGTGAAGCTTCGACCGGGACTAGCGGGAGGGGATACTTC